Presented here are 10 T cell receptor beta chains from one specimen sequenced in a study of T cells in narcolepsy. TCRdb's copy holds only in-frame clones and misses some; the assay was immunoSEQ multiplex PCR. Here the sample spans 30,000 to 40,000 clones, roughly nine tenths being singletons. Sequenced material: CD45RA- memory CD4+ T cells from PBMCs. All receptors derive from a human donor with narcolepsy.

The chain has TRBV7-2 and TRBJ2-5; D is unresolved. The DNA end lines up better with TRBJ2-7; the J call may be wrong. The CDR3 extends over 12 amino acids. The germline V gene has CDR1 SGHTA and CDR2 FQGNSA. CDR3 nucleotide sequence: TGTGCCAGCAGCTTACCTACCTACGAGCAGTACTTC. This translates into CASSLPTYEQYF.

The gene calls are TRBV7-2 and TRBJ1-1; D unresolved. The germline V and J ends were trimmed by 5 bases and 2 bases, with 12 bases remaining between them. CDR3 length equals 14 residues. Germline CDR1 SGHTA, CDR2 FQGNSA. DNA of the CDR3: TGTGCCAGCAGCCCATCAGCAGGTAACACTGAAGCTTTCTTT. Translated, it gives CASSPSAGNTEAFF.

The J gene is TRBJ1-6, the V gene TRBV7-6, with a possible D match to TRBD1 (6 bases). Per germline, CDR1 SGHVS and CDR2 FNYEAQ. The germline V and J ends were trimmed by 5 bases and 6 bases, with 14 bases remaining between them. There are 15 residues in the CDR3. As DNA, the CDR3 is TGTGCCAGCAGCAGTAACAGGGAGGGTAATTCACCCCTCCACTTT. It codes for CASSSNREGNSPLHF.

This clone was counted once. The rearrangement links TRBV5-5 to TRBJ1-5, with 10 nucleotides matching TRBD1. The germline V gene has CDR1 SGHKS and CDR2 YYEKEE (reference sequence). Trimming removed 4 bases from V and 0 bases from J; junction bases left unmatched: 4. This CDR3 is 16 amino acids long. CDR3 residues: CASSPGTGDSNQPQHF. As DNA, the CDR3 is TGTGCCAGCAGCCCCGGGACAGGGGATAGCAATCAGCCCCAGCATTTT.

The chain recombines TRBV5-4 with TRBJ2-5; D remains unclear. The V end lost 0 bases, the J end lost 2 bases, and 11 bases lay between the germline ends. Germline V CDR1 and CDR2: SGHNT, YYREEE (reference sequence). This CDR3 is 15 amino acids long. The CDR3 coding sequence is TGTGCCAGCAGCTTGGGATCATGGGGTCAAGAGACCCAGTACTTC. Translation gives CASSLGSWGQETQYF.

This clone was seen a single time. The genes are TRBV6-1 and TRBJ2-1; 11 bases line up with TRBD2. The ends lost 6 bases at V and 7 bases at J; junction bases unmatched: 8. The germline V gene encodes CDR1 MNHNS and CDR2 SASEGT. This CDR3 is 15 amino acids long. In DNA, the CDR3 is TGTGCCAGCAGCCTTGGGACTAGCGGATGGAATGAGCAGTTCTTC. Its protein product is CASSLGTSGWNEQFF.

J is TRBJ2-5 and V is TRBV5-6; D may be TRBD2 (6 bases). In germline, CDR1 is SGHDT, CDR2 YYEEEE. The CDR3 runs to 14 residues. Trimming pared 4 bases from V and 1 base from J, leaving 11 bases between. The CDR3 protein is CASSGGRPQETQYF. The CDR3 DNA sequence: TGTGCCAGCAGCGGGGGGAGGCCCCAAGAGACCCAGTACTTC.

The chain combines TRBV6-5 with TRBJ2-2; D unresolved. The germline V gene encodes CDR1 MNHEY and CDR2 SVGAGI. The CDR3 runs to 12 residues. V was pared by 6 bases and J by 9 bases, with 11 bases between. CDR3 in DNA: TGTGCCAGCAGGGGTATAAATAGGGAGCTGTTTTTT. Its translation is CASRGINRELFF.

This sequence joins TRBV7-2 and TRBJ2-5, with TRBD1 identical over 10 bases. Germline V CDR1 and CDR2: SGHTA, FQGNSA. CDR3 length: 15 residues. J lost 3 bases, V lost 3 bases, and 4 bases had no gene match. CDR3 DNA: TGTGCCAGCAGCTTGGGGACAGGGGACAAAGAGACCCAGTACTTC. Translation gives CASSLGTGDKETQYF.

The chain combines TRBV9 with TRBJ2-7, with 8 bases identical to TRBD1. The V gene end was trimmed by 0 bases and the J gene end by 4 bases; junction bases not matched to a gene: 6. The V gene's germline CDR1 is SGDLS and CDR2 YYNGEE. This CDR3 region has 15 residues. DNA of the CDR3: TGTGCCAGCAGCGTAGGGTGGCAGGGGGCTTACGAGCAGTACTTC. It specifies CASSVGWQGAYEQYF.